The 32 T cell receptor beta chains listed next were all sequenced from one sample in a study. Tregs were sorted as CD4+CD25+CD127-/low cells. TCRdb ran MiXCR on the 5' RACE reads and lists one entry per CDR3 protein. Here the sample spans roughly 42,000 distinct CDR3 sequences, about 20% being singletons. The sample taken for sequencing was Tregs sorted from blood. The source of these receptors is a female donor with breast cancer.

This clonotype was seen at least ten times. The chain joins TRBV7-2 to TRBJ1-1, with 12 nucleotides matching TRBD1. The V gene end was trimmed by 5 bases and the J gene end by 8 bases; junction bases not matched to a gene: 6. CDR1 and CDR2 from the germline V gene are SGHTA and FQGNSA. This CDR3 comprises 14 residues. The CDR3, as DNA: TGTGCCAGCAGCCACCGGGACAGGGGGCGAGAAGCTTTCTTT. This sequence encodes CASSHRDRGREAFF.

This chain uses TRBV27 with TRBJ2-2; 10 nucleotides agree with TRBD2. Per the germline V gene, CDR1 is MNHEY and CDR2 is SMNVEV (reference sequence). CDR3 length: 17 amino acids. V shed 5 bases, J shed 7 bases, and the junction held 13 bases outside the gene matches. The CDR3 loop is CASSPSLAGVYVGELFF. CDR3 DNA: TGTGCCAGCAGTCCTTCTCTAGCGGGAGTTTATGTCGGGGAGCTGTTTTTT.

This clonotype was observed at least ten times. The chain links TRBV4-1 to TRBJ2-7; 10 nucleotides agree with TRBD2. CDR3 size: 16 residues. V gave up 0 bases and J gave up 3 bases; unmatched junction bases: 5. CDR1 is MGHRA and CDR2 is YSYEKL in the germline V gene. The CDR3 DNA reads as TGCGCCAGCAGCCAAGATCAAGCGGGAGGGAACTACGAGCAGTACTTC. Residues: CASSQDQAGGNYEQYF.

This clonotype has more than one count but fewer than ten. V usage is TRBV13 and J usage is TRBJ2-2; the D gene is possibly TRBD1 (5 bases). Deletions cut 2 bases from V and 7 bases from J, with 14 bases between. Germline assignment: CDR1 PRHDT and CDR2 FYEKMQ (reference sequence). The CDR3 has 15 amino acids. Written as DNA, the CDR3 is TGTGCCAGCAGCTTATCACAGGAAAGGGGCGGGGAGCTGTTTTTT. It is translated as CASSLSQERGGELFF.

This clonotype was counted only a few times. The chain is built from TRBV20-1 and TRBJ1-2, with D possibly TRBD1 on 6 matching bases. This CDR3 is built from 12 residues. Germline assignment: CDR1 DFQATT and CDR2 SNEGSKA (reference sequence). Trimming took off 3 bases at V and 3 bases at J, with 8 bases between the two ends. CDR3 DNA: TGCAGTGCTAGGAACAGGGACTATGGCTACACCTTC. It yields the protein CSARNRDYGYTF.

The CDR3 DNA reads as TGTGCCTGGAGTGGGACTAGCGGTTACAATGAGCAGTTCTTC. Translation: CAWSGTSGYNEQFF. This rearrangement joins TRBV30 to TRBJ2-1; 10 nucleotides agree with TRBD2. Germline V gives CDR1 GTSNPN, CDR2 SVGIG (reference sequence). CDR3 size: 14 residues. J lost 4 bases, V lost 1 base, and 1 base had no gene match.

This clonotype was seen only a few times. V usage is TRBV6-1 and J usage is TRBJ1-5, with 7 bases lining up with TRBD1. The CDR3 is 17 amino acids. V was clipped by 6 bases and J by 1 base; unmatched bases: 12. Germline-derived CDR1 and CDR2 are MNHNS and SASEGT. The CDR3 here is CASRQSGSGGSNQPQHF. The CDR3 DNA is TGTGCCAGCAGACAAAGCGGGTCAGGGGGGAGCAATCAGCCCCAGCATTTT.

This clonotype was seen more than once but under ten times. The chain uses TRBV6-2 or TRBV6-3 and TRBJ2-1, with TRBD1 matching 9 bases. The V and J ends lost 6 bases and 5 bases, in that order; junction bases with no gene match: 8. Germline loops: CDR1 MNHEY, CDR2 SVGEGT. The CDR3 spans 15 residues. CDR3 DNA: TGTGCCAGCAGCCGATGGGGGACAGGGAACAATGAGCAGTTCTTC. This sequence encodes CASSRWGTGNNEQFF.

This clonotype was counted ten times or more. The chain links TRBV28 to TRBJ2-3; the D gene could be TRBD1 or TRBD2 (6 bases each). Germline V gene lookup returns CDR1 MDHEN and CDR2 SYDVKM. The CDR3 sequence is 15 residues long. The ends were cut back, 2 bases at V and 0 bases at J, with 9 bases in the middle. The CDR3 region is CASSLRGRSTDTQYF. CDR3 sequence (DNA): TGTGCCAGCAGTTTACGGGGGCGAAGCACAGATACGCAGTATTTT.

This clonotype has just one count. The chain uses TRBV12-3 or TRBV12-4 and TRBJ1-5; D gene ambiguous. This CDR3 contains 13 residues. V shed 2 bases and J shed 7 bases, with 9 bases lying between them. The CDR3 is CASSLYGGQPQHF. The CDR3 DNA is TGTGCCAGCAGTTTATATGGCGGACAGCCCCAGCATTTT.

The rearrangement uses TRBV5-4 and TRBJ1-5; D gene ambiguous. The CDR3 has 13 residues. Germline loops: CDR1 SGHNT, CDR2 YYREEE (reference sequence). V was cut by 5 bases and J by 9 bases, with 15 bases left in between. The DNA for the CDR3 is TGTGCCAGCAGTTTTGGGCCCCTTTGGCCCCAGCATTTT. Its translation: CASSFGPLWPQHF.

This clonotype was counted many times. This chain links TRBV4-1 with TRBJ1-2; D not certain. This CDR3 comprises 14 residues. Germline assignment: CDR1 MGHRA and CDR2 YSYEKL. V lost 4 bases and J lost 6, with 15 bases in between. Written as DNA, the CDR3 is TGCGCCAGCAGCCCCCCGACGATAACTAATGGCTACACCTTC. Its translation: CASSPPTITNGYTF.

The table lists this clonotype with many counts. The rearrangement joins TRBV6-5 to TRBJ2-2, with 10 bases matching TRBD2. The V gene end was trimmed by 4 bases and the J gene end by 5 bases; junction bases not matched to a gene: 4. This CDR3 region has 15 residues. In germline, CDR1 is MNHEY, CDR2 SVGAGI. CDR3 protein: CASSSLAGGTGELFF. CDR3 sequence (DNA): TGTGCCAGCAGTTCCTTAGCGGGAGGTACCGGGGAGCTGTTTTTT.

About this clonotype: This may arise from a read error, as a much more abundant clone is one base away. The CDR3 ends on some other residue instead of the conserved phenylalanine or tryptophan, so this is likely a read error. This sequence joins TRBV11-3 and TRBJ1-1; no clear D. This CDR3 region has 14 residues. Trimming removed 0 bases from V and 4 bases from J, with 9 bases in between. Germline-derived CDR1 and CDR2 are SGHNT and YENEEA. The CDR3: CASSLDAGSTEAFL. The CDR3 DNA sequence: TGTGCCAGCAGCTTAGATGCGGGGAGCACTGAAGCTTTCCTT.

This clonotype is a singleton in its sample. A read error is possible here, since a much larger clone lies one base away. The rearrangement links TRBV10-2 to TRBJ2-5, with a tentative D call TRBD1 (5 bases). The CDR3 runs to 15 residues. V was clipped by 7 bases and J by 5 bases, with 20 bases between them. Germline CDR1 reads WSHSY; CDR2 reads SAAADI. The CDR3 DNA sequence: TGCGCCAGCAATGGTATCGGCCAGGGAAAGGAGACCCAGTACTTC. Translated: CASNGIGQGKETQYF.

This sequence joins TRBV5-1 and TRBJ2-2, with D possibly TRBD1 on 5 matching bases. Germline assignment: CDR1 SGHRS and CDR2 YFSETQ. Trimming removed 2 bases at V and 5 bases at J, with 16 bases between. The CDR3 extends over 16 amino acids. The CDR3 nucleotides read TGCGCCAGCAGCTTTTTACGGCAGGGTGGAACCGGGGAGCTGTTTTTT. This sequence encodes CASSFLRQGGTGELFF.

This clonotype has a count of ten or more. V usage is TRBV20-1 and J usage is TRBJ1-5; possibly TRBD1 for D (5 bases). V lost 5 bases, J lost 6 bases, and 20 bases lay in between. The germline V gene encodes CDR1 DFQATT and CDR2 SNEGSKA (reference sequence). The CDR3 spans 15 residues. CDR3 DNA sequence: TGCAGTGCTTGGACCGGCAGGAGGCAGGGTCAGCCCCAGCATTTT. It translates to CSAWTGRRQGQPQHF.

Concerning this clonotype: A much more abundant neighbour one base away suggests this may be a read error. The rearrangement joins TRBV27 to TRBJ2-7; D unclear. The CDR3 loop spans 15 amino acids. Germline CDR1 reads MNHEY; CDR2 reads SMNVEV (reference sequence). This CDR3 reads CASSLSASAYYEQCF. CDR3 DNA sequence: TGTGCCAGCAGTTTATCCGCCAGTGCCTACTACGAGCAGTGCTTC.

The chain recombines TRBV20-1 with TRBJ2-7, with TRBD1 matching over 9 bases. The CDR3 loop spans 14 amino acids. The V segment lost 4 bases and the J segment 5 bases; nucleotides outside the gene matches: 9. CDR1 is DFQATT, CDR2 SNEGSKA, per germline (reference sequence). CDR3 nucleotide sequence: TGCAGTGCTACCTCGGACAGGGGATGGGACGAGCAGTACTTC. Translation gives CSATSDRGWDEQYF.

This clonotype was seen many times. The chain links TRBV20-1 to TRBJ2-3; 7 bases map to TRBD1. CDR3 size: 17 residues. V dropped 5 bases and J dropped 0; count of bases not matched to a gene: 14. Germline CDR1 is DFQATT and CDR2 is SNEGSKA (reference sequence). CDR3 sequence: CSADPADRVASTDTQYF. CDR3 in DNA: TGCAGTGCTGACCCCGCAGACAGGGTAGCAAGCACAGATACGCAGTATTTT.

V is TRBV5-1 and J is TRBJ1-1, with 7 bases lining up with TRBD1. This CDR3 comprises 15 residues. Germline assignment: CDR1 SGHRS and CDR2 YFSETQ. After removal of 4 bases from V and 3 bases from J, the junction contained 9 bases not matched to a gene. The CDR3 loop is CASSLQGGMDTEAFF. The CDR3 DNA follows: TGCGCCAGCAGCCTCCAGGGGGGGATGGACACTGAAGCTTTCTTT. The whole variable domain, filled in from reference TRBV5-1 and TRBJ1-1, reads KAGVTQTPRYLIKTRGQQVTLSCSPISGHRSVSWYQQTPGQGLQFLFEYFSETQRNKGNFPGRFSGRQFSNSRSEMNVSTLELGDSALYLCASSLQGGMDTEAFFGQGTRLTVV.

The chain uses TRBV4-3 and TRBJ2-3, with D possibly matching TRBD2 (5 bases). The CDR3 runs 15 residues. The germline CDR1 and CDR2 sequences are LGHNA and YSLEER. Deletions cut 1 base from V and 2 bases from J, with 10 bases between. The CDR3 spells CASSQGSGSTDTQYF. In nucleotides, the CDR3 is TGCGCCAGCAGCCAAGGAAGCGGTTCCACAGATACGCAGTATTTT.

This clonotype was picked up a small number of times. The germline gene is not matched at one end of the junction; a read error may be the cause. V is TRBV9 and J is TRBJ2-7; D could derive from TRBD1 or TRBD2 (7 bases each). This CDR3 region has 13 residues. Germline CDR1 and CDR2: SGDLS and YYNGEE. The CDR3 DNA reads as TGTGCCAGCAGCGTTTCGACAGGGCGGGAGCAGCACTTC. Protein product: CASSVSTGREQHF.

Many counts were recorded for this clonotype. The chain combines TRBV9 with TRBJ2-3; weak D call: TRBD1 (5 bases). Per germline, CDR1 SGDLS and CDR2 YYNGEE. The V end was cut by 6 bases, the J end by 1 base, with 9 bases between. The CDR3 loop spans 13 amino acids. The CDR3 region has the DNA TGTGCCAGCAATTTACAGGGCACAGATACGCAGTATTTT. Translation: CASNLQGTDTQYF.

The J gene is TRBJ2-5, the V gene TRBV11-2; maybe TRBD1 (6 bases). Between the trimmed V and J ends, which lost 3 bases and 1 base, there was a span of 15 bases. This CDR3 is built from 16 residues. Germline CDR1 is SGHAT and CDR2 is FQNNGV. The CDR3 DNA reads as TGTGCCAGCAGCTTTGCCAGGGGCCAGTTCCAAGAGACCCAGTACTTC. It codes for CASSFARGQFQETQYF. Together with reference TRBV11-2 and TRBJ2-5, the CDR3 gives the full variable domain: EAGVAQSPRYKIIEKRQSVAFWCNPISGHATLYWYQQILGQGPKLLIQFQNNGVVDDSQLPKDRFSAERLKGVDSTLKIQPAKLEDSAVYLCASSFARGQFQETQYFGPGTRLLVL.

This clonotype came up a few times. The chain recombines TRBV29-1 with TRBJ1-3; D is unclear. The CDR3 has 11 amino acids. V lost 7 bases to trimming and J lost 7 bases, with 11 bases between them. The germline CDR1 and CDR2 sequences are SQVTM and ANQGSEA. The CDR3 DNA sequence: TGCAGCGCCCGGACTTACAACACCATATATTTT. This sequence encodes CSARTYNTIYF.

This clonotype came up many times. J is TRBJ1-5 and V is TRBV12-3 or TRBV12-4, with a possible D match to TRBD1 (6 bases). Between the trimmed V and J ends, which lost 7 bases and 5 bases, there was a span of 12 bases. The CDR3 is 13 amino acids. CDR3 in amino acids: CASTQGGYQPQHF. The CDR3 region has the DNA TGTGCCAGCACCCAAGGGGGTTATCAGCCCCAGCATTTT.

The CDR3: CASSRAFGQGGDEQFF. The CDR3 bases are TGTGCCAGCAGTCGGGCATTCGGACAGGGTGGCGATGAGCAGTTCTTC. The V and J genes are TRBV5-4 and TRBJ2-1, with 8 bases identical to TRBD1. Trimming cost V 5 bases and J 8 bases; bases outside gene matches: 15. The CDR3 runs to 16 residues. Germline V gives CDR1 SGHNT, CDR2 YYREEE (reference sequence).

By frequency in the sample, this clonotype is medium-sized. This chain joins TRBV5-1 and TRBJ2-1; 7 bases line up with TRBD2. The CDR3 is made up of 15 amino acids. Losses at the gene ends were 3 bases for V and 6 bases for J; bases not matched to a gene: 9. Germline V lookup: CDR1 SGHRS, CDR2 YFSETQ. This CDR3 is CASSWLGGGSNEQFF. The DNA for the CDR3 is TGCGCCAGCAGCTGGCTGGGTGGCGGGAGCAATGAGCAGTTCTTC.

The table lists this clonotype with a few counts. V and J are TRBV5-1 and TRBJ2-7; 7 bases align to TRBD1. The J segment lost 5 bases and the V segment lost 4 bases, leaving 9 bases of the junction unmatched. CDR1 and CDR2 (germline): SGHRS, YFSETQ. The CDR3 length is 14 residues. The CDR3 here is CASSLLTGLDEQYF. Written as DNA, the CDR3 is TGCGCCAGCAGCCTACTGACAGGGCTGGACGAGCAGTACTTC.

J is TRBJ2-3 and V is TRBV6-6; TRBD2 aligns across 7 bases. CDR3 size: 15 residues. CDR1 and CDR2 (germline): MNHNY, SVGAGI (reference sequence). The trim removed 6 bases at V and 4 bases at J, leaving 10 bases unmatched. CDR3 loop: CASSKSGEGSDTQYF. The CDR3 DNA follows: TGTGCCAGCAGCAAGTCGGGGGAGGGTTCAGATACGCAGTATTTT.

The CDR3 region is CASSILQGMGYEQYF. Here the CDR3 DNA reads TGTGCCAGCTCTATCTTACAGGGTATGGGCTACGAGCAGTACTTC. V and J are TRBV2 and TRBJ2-7, with a tentative D call TRBD1 (6 bases). CDR3 size: 15 residues. The V end lost 8 bases, the J end lost 3 bases, and 20 bases lay between the germline ends. Germline V gene lookup returns CDR1 SNHLY and CDR2 FYNNEI.